Shown below are 13 T cell receptor beta chains from a single sample sequenced in a study of shared clonotypes between healthy human individuals. The method was immunoSEQ multiplex PCR; TCRdb's version includes in-frame clones alone and lacks a portion of them. The sample has around 2.3 million clones, approximately 94% seen once. The sequenced sample was naive CD4+ T cells sorted from blood. The subset here: CD45RA+ positively selected. These receptors were collected from a man in his late teens or twenties in good health.

This rearrangement joins TRBV6-5 to TRBJ2-3; a possible D gene is TRBD1 (6 bases). The V end was cut by 6 bases, the J end by 5 bases, with 12 bases between. The CDR3 covers 13 residues. CDR1 is MNHEY, CDR2 SVGAGI, per germline. The CDR3 loop is CASSSQGIDTQYF. In nucleotides, the CDR3 is TGTGCCAGCAGCTCCCAGGGGATAGATACGCAGTATTTT.

The CDR3 region has the DNA TGTGCCAGCAGTGAAGCGCTTGGTAGCGGGTTAAGTTCCAAAAACATTCAGTACTTC. It specifies CASSEALGSGLSSKNIQYF. The chain joins TRBV2 to TRBJ2-4; 7 positions agree with TRBD2. V trimming: 0 bases; J trimming: 2 bases; junction bases outside the gene matches: 13. The germline gives CDR1 SNHLY, CDR2 FYNNEI. The CDR3 totals 19 residues.

J is TRBJ2-4 and V is TRBV18; tentative D call: TRBD1 (6 bases). The CDR3 runs 14 residues. The V gene's germline CDR1 is KGHSH and CDR2 LQKENI. Trimming stripped 6 bases from V and 2 bases from J, with 11 bases between. The CDR3 reads CASSPTGTKNIQYF. For the CDR3, the DNA is TGTGCCAGCTCCCCTACAGGGACCAAAAACATTCAGTACTTC.

V usage is TRBV30 and J usage is TRBJ1-6, with TRBD1 matching 9 bases. This CDR3 comprises 15 residues. V dropped 6 bases and J dropped 9; count of bases not matched to a gene: 12. CDR1 is GTSNPN, CDR2 SVGIG, per germline (reference sequence). Written as DNA, the CDR3 is TGTGCCTGCTCTCACCGGGACAGGGCTTCTTCACCCCTCCACTTT. As protein: CACSHRDRASSPLHF.

Of note for this clone: An end of the junction differs from the germline gene, which may be a read error. CDR3 in DNA: TGTGCTAGCAGCTTAGGAGTTGGGGCCCCCGGGGAGCTGTTTTTT. Amino acids: CASSLGVGAPGELFF. This chain links TRBV7-7 with TRBJ2-2, with D possibly TRBD1 on 5 matching bases. The CDR3 is 15 amino acids. Germline assignment: CDR1 SSHAT and CDR2 FNYEAQ (reference sequence).

The chain is built from TRBV5-1 and TRBJ2-6, with a tentative D call TRBD1 (5 bases). CDR1 and CDR2 (germline): SGHRS, YFSETQ. V lost 0 bases and J lost 1, with 11 bases in between. The CDR3 is 17 residues long. CDR3 DNA sequence: TGCGCCAGCAGCTTGGGGCAGGGTACTTCTGGGGCCAACGTCCTGACTTTC. Translation: CASSLGQGTSGANVLTF.

This chain joins TRBV2 and TRBJ1-5; 7 bases fit TRBD1. Germline V gene data show CDR1 as SNHLY and CDR2 as FYNNEI. This CDR3 has 12 residues. V lost 4 bases and J lost 13; bases outside the gene matches: 7. CDR3 region: CASSGDSRSQHF. CDR3 nucleotides: TGTGCCAGCAGTGGGGACAGCCGCTCTCAGCATTTT.

This chain joins TRBV4-1 and TRBJ2-5, with a weak D call TRBD1 (5 bases). The CDR3 is 14 residues long. Germline CDR1 is MGHRA and CDR2 is YSYEKL. V was shortened by 0 bases and J by 5 bases, with 10 bases between the two germline ends. The CDR3 DNA follows: TGCGCCAGCAGCCAAGATCAGGGTCCGGAGACCCAGTACTTC. This sequence encodes CASSQDQGPETQYF.

This clone appeared once. Within the sample, other DNA sequences also encode this same CDR3. CDR3 region: CASSPQGYNEQFF. The DNA of the CDR3 is TGTGCCAGCAGCCCCCAGGGGTACAATGAGCAGTTCTTC. The chain carries TRBV5-4 and TRBJ2-1; D perhaps matches TRBD1 (6 bases). The V gene's germline CDR1 is SGHNT and CDR2 YYREEE (reference sequence). CDR3 size: 13 residues. V lost 4 bases, J lost 4 bases, and 9 bases lay in between.

The J gene is TRBJ2-3, the V gene TRBV4-1, with no clear D. Germline V CDR1 and CDR2: MGHRA, YSYEKL. The CDR3 extends over 16 amino acids. Trimming removed 1 base at V and 1 base at J, with 12 bases between. CDR3 sequence: CASSQGLAPGTDTQYF. The CDR3 DNA follows: TGCGCCAGCAGCCAAGGACTTGCGCCAGGCACAGATACGCAGTATTTT.

The rearrangement links TRBV2 to TRBJ2-1; D is possibly TRBD2 (5 bases). V lost 6 bases, J lost 0 bases, and 15 bases lay in between. The CDR3 loop spans 16 amino acids. From germline, CDR1 is SNHLY and CDR2 FYNNEI. CDR3 residues: CASRSRGMGSYNEQFF. CDR3 sequence (DNA): TGTGCCAGCAGGTCTAGAGGGATGGGCTCCTACAATGAGCAGTTCTTC.

V gene TRBV7-8 combines with J gene TRBJ2-1, with D perhaps TRBD2 (6 bases). This CDR3 region has 15 residues. Germline V gene data show CDR1 as SGHVS and CDR2 as FQNEAQ. V lost 5 bases and J 4 bases, leaving 15 bases between the germline ends. CDR3 DNA: TGTGCCAGCAGCCCCGCGGGATTACTATACAATGAGCAGTTCTTC. It is translated as CASSPAGLLYNEQFF.

The chain combines TRBV5-1 with TRBJ2-7; weak D call: TRBD1 (5 bases). The CDR3 runs 13 residues. Trimming removed 5 bases from V and 1 base from J, with 10 bases in between. Germline lookup yields CDR1 SGHRS and CDR2 YFSETQ. CDR3 in DNA: TGCGCCAGCAGAGGGGCAGGATCCTACGAGCAGTACTTC. As protein: CASRGAGSYEQYF. The full variable domain, completed using reference TRBV5-1 and TRBJ2-7, is KAGVTQTPRYLIKTRGQQVTLSCSPISGHRSVSWYQQTPGQGLQFLFEYFSETQRNKGNFPGRFSGRQFSNSRSEMNVSTLELGDSALYLCASRGAGSYEQYFGPGTRLTVT.